This T cell receptor (beta chain) was recovered during a study of CD8 T cells in ankylosing spondylitis. From the 5' RACE reads, TCRdb called clonotypes with MiXCR, one entry per CDR3 protein. The repertoire holds 380,000 or so distinct CDR3 sequences, 20% to 25% seen once, with about 12% in the top ten. This CDR3 comprises 20 residues. V lost 5 bases, J lost 0 bases, and 16 bases stayed unmatched. CDR1 SEHNR and CDR2 FQNEAQ come from the germline V gene (reference sequence). Regarding the study as a whole: Made up of fewer than ten highly homologous variants, a TCR beta motif appeared characteristic of ankylosing spondylitis blood.

The count of this clonotype is one. Its antigen is undetermined. This TCR was recovered from a male donor with ankylosing spondylitis or in good health (not recorded which). The specimen was blood, either unsorted or a sorted T cell fraction (not recorded which). The rearrangement uses TRBV7-9 and TRBJ2-4; TRBD1 matches 10 bases. CDR3 in amino acids: CASSPPTGQGGNIAKNIQYF. In DNA form, the CDR3 reads TGTGCCAGCAGCCCCCCTACCGGACAGGGGGGAAATATAGCCAAAAACATTCAGTACTTC.